The 8 T cell receptor beta chains listed next were all sequenced from one sample in a study of T-cell reconstitution after alpha-beta-depleted transplantation in children. The library targeted TCRbeta and was prepared with unique molecular identifiers. TCRdb processed the PCR reads anew with MiXCR; each CDR3 protein has one entry. The profile shows roughly 90,000 distinct CDR3 sequences, about 12% of them singletons. The input for sequencing was PBMCs from the stem cell graft donor, taken from the stem cell graft. The origin of the receptors is a human donor who donated a stem cell graft to a child with inherited bone marrow failure.

Ten or more counts support this clonotype. The chain employs TRBV7-3 and TRBJ2-5, with D perhaps matching TRBD1 (6 bases). The CDR3 extends over 13 amino acids. Between the trimmed V and J ends, which lost 3 bases and 5 bases, there was a span of 10 bases. Germline V gene data show CDR1 as SGHTA and CDR2 as FQGTGA. The CDR3 nucleotides read TGTGCCAGCAGCTTGGGGGCATGGGAGACCCAGTACTTC. Translating it yields CASSLGAWETQYF.

Ten or more counts support this clonotype. The V gene is TRBV7-6, the J gene TRBJ2-7; a weak D match, TRBD2 (5 bases). The germline V gene has CDR1 SGHVS and CDR2 FNYEAQ. The CDR3 consists of 14 residues. The germline V and J ends were trimmed by 4 bases and 5 bases, with 15 bases remaining between them. CDR3 nucleotide sequence: TGTGCCAGCAGCTCGCCCATGGAGGCCGACGAGCAGTACTTC. Amino acid sequence: CASSSPMEADEQYF.

The CDR3 bases are TGTGCCAGCAGCTTAGTGGGTCCCGGCAGGGGAATCGGGGAGCTGTTTTTT. Translating it yields CASSLVGPGRGIGELFF. The chain carries TRBV7-2 and TRBJ2-2; D is possibly TRBD1 (6 bases). Germline V gives CDR1 SGHTA, CDR2 FQGNSA. This CDR3 has 17 residues. V was trimmed by 1 base and J by 7 bases, leaving 19 bases between them. The full variable domain, in which reference TRBV7-2 and TRBJ2-2 provide the parts outside the CDR3, is GAGVSQSPSNKVTEKGKDVELRCDPISGHTALYWYRQSLGQGLEFLIYFQGNSAPDKSGLPSDRFSAERTGGSVSTLTIQRTQQEDSAVYLCASSLVGPGRGIGELFFGEGSRLTVL.

The rearrangement links TRBV6-8 to TRBJ2-2; 7 bases are shared with TRBD1. Losses at the gene ends were 9 bases for V and 3 bases for J; bases not matched to a gene: 7. The length of the CDR3 is 14 residues. From germline, CDR1 is MNHGY and CDR2 SAAAGT. DNA of the CDR3: TGTGCCAGGGGAGAGGGGGCGCACACCGGGGAGCTGTTTTTT. It specifies CARGEGAHTGELFF.

The chain uses TRBV28 and TRBJ2-7; D is possibly TRBD1 (6 bases). The CDR3 length is 14 residues. Germline V lookup: CDR1 MDHEN, CDR2 SYDVKM. The V end lost 6 bases, the J end lost 6 bases, and 18 bases lay between the germline ends. The CDR3 bases are TGTGCCAGCAGCGGAGGAACAGGGATTCGCGAGCAGTACTTC. It yields the protein CASSGGTGIREQYF. Drawing the rest from reference TRBV28 and TRBJ2-7, the complete variable domain is DVKVTQSSRYLVKRTGEKVFLECVQDMDHENMFWYRQDPGLGLRLIYFSYDVKMKEKGDIPEGYSVSREKKERFSLILESASTNQTSMYLCASSGGTGIREQYFGPGTRLTVT.

There are many counts of this clonotype. The chain has TRBV7-9 and TRBJ1-4; D might be TRBD1 (6 bases). V lost 3 bases to trimming and J lost 7 bases, with 18 bases between them. The germline V gene has CDR1 SEHNR and CDR2 FQNEAQ (reference sequence). The CDR3 consists of 16 residues. CDR3 in DNA: TGTGCCAGCAGCTTCCTGACCCTGGGAGGGGGTGAAAAACTGTTTTTT. Amino acids: CASSFLTLGGGEKLFF.

This clonotype has ten or more counts. V usage is TRBV20-1 and J usage is TRBJ2-2; D remains ambiguous. From germline, CDR1 is DFQATT and CDR2 SNEGSKA (reference sequence). The V end was cut by 3 bases, the J end by 0 bases, with 8 bases between. The CDR3 has 14 amino acids. CDR3 coding DNA: TGCAGTGCTAGTCGGGCCTCGAACACCGGGGAGCTGTTTTTT. Its protein is CSASRASNTGELFF.

The table lists this clonotype with many counts. The rearrangement joins TRBV20-1 to TRBJ2-7, with D possibly called TRBD1 or TRBD2 (5 bases each). V lost 6 bases and J lost 5, with 17 bases in between. Per the germline V gene, CDR1 is DFQATT and CDR2 is SNEGSKA (reference sequence). There are 13 residues in the CDR3. In DNA form, the CDR3 reads TGCAGTGCCCCGGGACCCGGCAGGGACGAGCAGTACTTC. The encoded protein is CSAPGPGRDEQYF.